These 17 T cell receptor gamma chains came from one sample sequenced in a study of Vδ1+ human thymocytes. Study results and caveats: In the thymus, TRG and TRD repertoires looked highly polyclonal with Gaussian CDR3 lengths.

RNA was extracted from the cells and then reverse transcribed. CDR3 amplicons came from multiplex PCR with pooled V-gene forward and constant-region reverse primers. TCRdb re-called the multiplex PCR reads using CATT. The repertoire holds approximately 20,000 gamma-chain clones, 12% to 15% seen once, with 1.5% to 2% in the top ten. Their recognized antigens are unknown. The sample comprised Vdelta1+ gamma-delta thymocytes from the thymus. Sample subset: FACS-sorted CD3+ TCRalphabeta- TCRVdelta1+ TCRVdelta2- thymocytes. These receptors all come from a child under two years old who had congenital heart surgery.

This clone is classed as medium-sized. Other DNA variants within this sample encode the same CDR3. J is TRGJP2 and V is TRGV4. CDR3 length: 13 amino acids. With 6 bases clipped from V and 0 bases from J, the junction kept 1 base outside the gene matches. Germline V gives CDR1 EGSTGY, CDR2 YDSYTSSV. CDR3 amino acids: CATWNSSDWIKTF. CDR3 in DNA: TGTGCCACCTGGAATAGTAGTGATTGGATCAAGACGTTT.

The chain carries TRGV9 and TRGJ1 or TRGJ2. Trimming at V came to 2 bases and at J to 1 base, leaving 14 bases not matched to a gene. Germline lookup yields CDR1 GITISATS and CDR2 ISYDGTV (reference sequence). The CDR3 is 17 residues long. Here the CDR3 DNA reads TGTGCCTTGTGGGAGGCAAAAAATCCCCCTAATTATTATAAGAAACTCTTT. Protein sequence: CALWEAKNPPNYYKKLF.

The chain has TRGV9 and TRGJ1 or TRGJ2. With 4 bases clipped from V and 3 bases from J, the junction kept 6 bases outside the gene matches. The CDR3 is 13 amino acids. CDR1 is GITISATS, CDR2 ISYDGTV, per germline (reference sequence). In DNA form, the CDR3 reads TGTGCCTTGTGGGATATGGGTTATTATAAGAAACTCTTT. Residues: CALWDMGYYKKLF.

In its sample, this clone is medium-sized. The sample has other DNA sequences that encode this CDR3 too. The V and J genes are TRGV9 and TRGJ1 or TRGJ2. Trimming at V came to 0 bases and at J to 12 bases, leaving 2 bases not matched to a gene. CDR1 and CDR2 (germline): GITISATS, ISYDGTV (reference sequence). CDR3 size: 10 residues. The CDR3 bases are TGTGCCTTGTGGGAGGTGGGGAAACTCTTT. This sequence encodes CALWEVGKLF.

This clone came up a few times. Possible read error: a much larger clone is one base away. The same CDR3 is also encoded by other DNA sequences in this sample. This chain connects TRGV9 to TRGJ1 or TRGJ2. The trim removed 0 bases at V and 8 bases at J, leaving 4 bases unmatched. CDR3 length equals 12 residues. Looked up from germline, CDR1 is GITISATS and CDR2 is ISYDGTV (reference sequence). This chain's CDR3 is CALWEVRDKKLF. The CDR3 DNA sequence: TGTGCCTTGTGGGAGGTGCGTGATAAGAAACTCTTT.

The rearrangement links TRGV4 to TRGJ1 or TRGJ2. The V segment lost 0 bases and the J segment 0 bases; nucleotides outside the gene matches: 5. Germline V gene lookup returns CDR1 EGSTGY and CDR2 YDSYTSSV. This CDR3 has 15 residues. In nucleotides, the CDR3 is TGTGCCACCTGGGATGGGTCACCGAATTATTATAAGAAACTCTTT. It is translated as CATWDGSPNYYKKLF.

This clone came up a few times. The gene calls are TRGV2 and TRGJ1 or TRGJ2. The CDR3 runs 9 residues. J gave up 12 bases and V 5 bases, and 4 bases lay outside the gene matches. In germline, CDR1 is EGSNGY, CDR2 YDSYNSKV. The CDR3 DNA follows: TGTGCCACCTGGGGGTCGAAACTCTTT. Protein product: CATWGSKLF.

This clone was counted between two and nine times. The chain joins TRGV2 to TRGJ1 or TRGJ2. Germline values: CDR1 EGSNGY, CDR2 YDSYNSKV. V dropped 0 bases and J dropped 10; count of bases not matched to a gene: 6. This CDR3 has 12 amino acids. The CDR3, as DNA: TGTGCCACCTGGGACGGGCCGCAAAAGAAACTCTTT. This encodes CATWDGPQKKLF.

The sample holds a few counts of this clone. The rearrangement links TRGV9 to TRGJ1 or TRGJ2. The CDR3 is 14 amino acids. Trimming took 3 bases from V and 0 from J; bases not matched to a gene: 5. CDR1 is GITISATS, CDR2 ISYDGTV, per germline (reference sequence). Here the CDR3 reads CALWEISNYYKKLF. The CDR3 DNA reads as TGTGCCTTGTGGGAGATCTCGAATTATTATAAGAAACTCTTT.

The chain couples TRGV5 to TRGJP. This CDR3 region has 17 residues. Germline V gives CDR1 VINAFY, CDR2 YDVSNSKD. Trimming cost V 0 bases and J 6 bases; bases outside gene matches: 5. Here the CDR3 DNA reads TGTGCCACCTGGGACAGGCCCCCAGAGTTGGGCAAAAAAATCAAGGTATTT. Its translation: CATWDRPPELGKKIKVF.

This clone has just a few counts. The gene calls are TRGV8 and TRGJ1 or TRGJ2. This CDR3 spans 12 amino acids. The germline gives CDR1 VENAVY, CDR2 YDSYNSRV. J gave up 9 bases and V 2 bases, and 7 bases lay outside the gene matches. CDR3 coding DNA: TGTGCCACCTGGGATAACCCTCCTAAGAAACTCTTT. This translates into CATWDNPPKKLF.

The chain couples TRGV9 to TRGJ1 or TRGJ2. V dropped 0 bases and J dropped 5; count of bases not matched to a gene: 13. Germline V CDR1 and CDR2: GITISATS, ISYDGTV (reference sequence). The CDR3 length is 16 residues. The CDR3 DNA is TGTGCCTTGTGGGAGGTGCATTTTGTGCGTGATTATAAGAAACTCTTT. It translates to CALWEVHFVRDYKKLF.

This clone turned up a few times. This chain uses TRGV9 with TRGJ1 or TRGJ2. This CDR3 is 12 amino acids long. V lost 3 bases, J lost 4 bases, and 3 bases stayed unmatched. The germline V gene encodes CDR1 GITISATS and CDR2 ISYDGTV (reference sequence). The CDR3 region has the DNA TGTGCCTTGTGGGAGCAATATTATAAGAAACTCTTT. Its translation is CALWEQYYKKLF.

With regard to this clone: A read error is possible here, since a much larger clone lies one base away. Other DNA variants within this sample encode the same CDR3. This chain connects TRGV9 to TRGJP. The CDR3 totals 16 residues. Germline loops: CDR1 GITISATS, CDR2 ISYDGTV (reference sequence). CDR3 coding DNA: TGTGCCTTGTGGGAGGTGCGGGAGTTGGGCAAAAAAATCAAGGTATTC. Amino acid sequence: CALWEVRELGKKIKVF.

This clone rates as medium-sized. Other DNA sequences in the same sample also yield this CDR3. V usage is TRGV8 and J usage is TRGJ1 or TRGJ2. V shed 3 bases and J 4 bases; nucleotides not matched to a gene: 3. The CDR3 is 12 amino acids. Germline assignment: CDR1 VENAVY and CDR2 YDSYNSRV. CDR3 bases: TGTGCCACCTGGGATCGGTATTATAAGAAACTCTTT. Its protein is CATWDRYYKKLF.

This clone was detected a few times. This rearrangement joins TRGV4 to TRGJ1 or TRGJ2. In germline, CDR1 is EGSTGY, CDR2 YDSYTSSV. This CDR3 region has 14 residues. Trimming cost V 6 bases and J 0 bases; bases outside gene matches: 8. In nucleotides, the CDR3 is TGTGCCACCTGGAATAGGACGAATTATTATAAGAAACTCTTT. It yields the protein CATWNRTNYYKKLF.

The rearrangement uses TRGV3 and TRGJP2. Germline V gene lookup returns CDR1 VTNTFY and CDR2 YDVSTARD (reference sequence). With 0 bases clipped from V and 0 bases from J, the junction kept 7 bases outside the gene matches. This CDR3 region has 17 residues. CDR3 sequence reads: CATWDRYVYSSDWIKTF. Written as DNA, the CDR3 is TGTGCCACCTGGGACAGGTATGTCTATAGTAGTGATTGGATCAAGACGTTT.